The rows below give T cell receptor beta chains drawn from one sample of a study of blood T cells in healthy people across ages. TCRdb used MiXCR to reprocess the 5' RACE reads, holding one entry per CDR3 protein. The sample carries some 940,000 distinct CDR3 sequences, almost 30% recorded once. This sample also appeared in a second study, on T cells of mothers and their children.

Material: blood. The source of these receptors is a woman between 35 and 50 years old in good health. Each CDR3 is given with its conserved first and last residue. D genes are given only for firm matches. Clone size is given for some rows only: seen once, a few or many times, or a class if the clone is expanded.

V	D	J	size	CDR3	DNA
TRBV7-2	-	TRBJ2-3	-	CASSLEGTGPDMQYF	TGTGCCAGCAGCTTAGAAGGGACTGGTCCGGATATGCAGTATTTT
TRBV6-6	-	TRBJ1-1	-	CASSYVRGGEAFF	TGTGCCAGCAGTTACGTGAGGGGTGGTGAAGCTTTCTTT
TRBV12-3/TRBV12-4	TRBD1	TRBJ1-2	few	CASTAQGAGGYTF	TGTGCCAGCACCGCGCAGGGGGCAGGTGGCTACACCTTC
TRBV4-1	-	TRBJ2-7	few	CASSRPDSIYEQYF	TGCGCCAGCAGCCGACCGGACAGTATTTACGAGCAGTACTTC
TRBV30	TRBD1	TRBJ1-4	few	CAWSRQGAREKLFF	TGTGCCTGGAGCCGACAGGGGGCGAGGGAAAAACTGTTTTTT
TRBV7-8	TRBD1	TRBJ1-1	-	CASSLKSLHRGWRNTEAFF	TGTGCCAGCAGCTTAAAGTCCCTGCACAGGGGCTGGAGGAACACTGAAGCTTTCTTT
TRBV4-1	TRBD2	TRBJ2-7	-	CASSPLGGEENEQYF	TGCGCCAGCAGCCCCCTGGGAGGGGAGGAGAACGAGCAGTACTTC
TRBV7-2	-	TRBJ1-4	few	CASSLGVAEKLFF	TGTGCCAGCAGCTTAGGGGTCGCGGAAAAACTGTTTTTT
TRBV29-1	TRBD1	TRBJ2-7	many	CSAEGDRSDEQYF	TGCAGCGCCGAGGGGGACAGAAGCGACGAGCAGTACTTC
TRBV5-1	TRBD2	TRBJ2-3	many	CASSLGLAGGSTDTQYF	TGTGCCAGCAGCTTAGGCTTAGCGGGGGGGAGCACAGATACGCAGTATTTT
TRBV2	TRBD1	TRBJ1-5	few	CASREGQGYQPQHF	TGTGCCAGCAGGGAGGGACAGGGTTATCAGCCCCAGCATTTT
TRBV7-2	-	TRBJ1-5	-	CASSLYEGSNQPQHF	TGTGCCAGCAGCTTATACGAGGGTTCCAATCAGCCCCAGCATTTT
TRBV5-6	TRBD1	TRBJ2-3	-	CASSLARDRAQDTQYF	TGTGCCAGCAGCTTGGCCCGGGACAGGGCACAAGATACGCAGTATTTT
TRBV21-1	-	TRBJ2-1	-	CASSEGGRATYNEQFF	TGTGCCAGCAGCGAAGGGGGCAGAGCGACCTACAATGAGCAGTTCTTC
TRBV5-1	-	TRBJ2-5	many	CASSREQGGETQYF	TGCGCCAGCAGCCGGGAGCAGGGCGGAGAGACCCAGTACTTC
TRBV4-1	-	TRBJ2-1	-	CASSRDAGPENEQFF	TGCGCCAGCAGCCGGGACGCAGGACCAGAGAATGAGCAGTTCTTC
TRBV3-1	-	TRBJ2-1	few	CASSPRLSSYNEQFF	TGTGCCAGCAGCCCCCGACTCAGCTCCTACAATGAGCAGTTCTTC
TRBV7-9	-	TRBJ2-5	many	CASSLFWGQETQYF	TGTGCCAGCAGCTTGTTTTGGGGGCAGGAGACCCAGTACTTC
TRBV20-1	TRBD2	TRBJ2-7	-	CSARDQERGFYEQYF	TGCAGTGCTAGAGATCAGGAGCGGGGGTTCTACGAGCAGTACTTC
TRBV18	-	TRBJ1-6	-	CASSPVSRKGGSPLHF	TGTGCCAGCTCACCGGTGTCTCGGAAGGGTGGTTCACCCCTCCACTTT
TRBV7-9	TRBD2	TRBJ2-3	few	CASSFPPLAGGPSTDTQYF	TGTGCCAGCAGCTTCCCCCCACTAGCGGGGGGGCCTAGCACAGATACGCAGTATTTT
TRBV20-1	-	TRBJ1-3	-	CSARPQAPVASGNTIYF	TGCAGTGCTAGACCCCAGGCACCGGTCGCCTCTGGAAACACCATATATTTT
TRBV6-1	-	TRBJ2-7	-	CASSAGQHPAEQYF	TGTGCCAGCAGCGCCGGACAACACCCCGCCGAGCAGTACTTC
TRBV11-2	-	TRBJ2-3	-	CASSLGGYAGTDTQYF	TGTGCCAGCAGCTTAGGGGGGTACGCCGGCACAGATACGCAGTATTTT
TRBV20-1	-	TRBJ2-5	-	CSARTGYQGETQYF	TGCAGTGCTAGAACGGGCTACCAGGGGGAGACCCAGTACTTC
TRBV18	-	TRBJ1-2	-	CASSAQKSYGYTF	TGTGCCAGCTCTGCCCAGAAAAGTTATGGCTACACCTTC
TRBV9	-	TRBJ2-1	-	CASSVARRSSYNEQFF	TGTGCCAGCAGCGTAGCGCGCAGGAGCTCCTACAATGAGCAGTTCTTC
TRBV5-1	TRBD1	TRBJ1-6	few	CASSPTGVEPLHF	TGCGCCAGCAGCCCGACAGGGGTTGAACCCCTCCACTTT
TRBV7-2	-	TRBJ2-5	-	CASSSPDLYQETQYF	TGTGCCAGCAGCTCTCCTGACCTGTACCAAGAGACCCAGTACTTC
TRBV12-3/TRBV12-4	-	TRBJ2-2	-	CASTHGGRGTGELFF	TGTGCCAGCACCCACGGGGGGCGAGGGACCGGGGAGCTGTTTTTT